The 30 T cell receptor beta chains in this list originate from one sample, sequenced in a study of T cell changes during pregnancy in multiple sclerosis. The table came from immunoSEQ multiplex PCR; TCRdb's copy has only in-frame clones and leaves some out. Counted here are over 45,000 clones, about 90% occurring once; the ten biggest clones make up approximately 2.8%. The sample was peripheral blood, taken in the third trimester of pregnancy. The receptor source for this set is a female donor in good health, enrolled as a control in a pregnancy study.

This sequence joins TRBV5-1 and TRBJ2-5; perhaps TRBD1 as D (8 bases). The CDR3 contains 15 residues. V was trimmed by 4 bases and J by 1 base, leaving 14 bases between them. The germline gives CDR1 SGHRS, CDR2 YFSETQ. The CDR3 sequence: CASSPGGQVQETQYF. The CDR3 nucleotides read TGCGCCAGCAGCCCGGGGGGACAGGTCCAAGAGACCCAGTACTTC.

This chain uses TRBV7-3 with TRBJ1-2; D remains unclear. V lost 4 bases to trimming and J lost 5 bases, with 11 bases between them. The CDR3 length is 13 residues. CDR1 is SGHTA, CDR2 FQGTGA, per germline. The CDR3 coding sequence is TGTGCCAGCAGCTCCGGACTCGGATATGGCTACACCTTC. Encoded protein: CASSSGLGYGYTF.

V is TRBV6-6 and J is TRBJ2-7, with D hard to call. The germline V gene encodes CDR1 MNHNY and CDR2 SVGAGI (reference sequence). The CDR3 totals 14 residues. Trimming cost V 2 bases and J 4 bases, with 12 bases left between them. CDR3 region: CASSYEEPEYEQYF. The CDR3 nucleotides are TGTGCCAGCAGTTACGAAGAGCCCGAATACGAGCAGTACTTC.

This chain uses TRBV7-2 with TRBJ1-1; D not certain. The CDR3 length is 14 residues. Trimming pared 5 bases from V and 2 bases from J, leaving 12 bases between. Germline CDR1 SGHTA, CDR2 FQGNSA. CDR3 residues: CASSELLTNTEAFF. The CDR3 DNA follows: TGTGCCAGCAGCGAGCTCCTGACAAACACTGAAGCTTTCTTT.

This chain links TRBV14 with TRBJ2-1; possibly TRBD2 for D (5 bases). The CDR3 runs 15 residues. Germline CDR1 reads SGHDN; CDR2 reads FVKESK. The germline V and J ends were trimmed by 5 bases and 7 bases, with 18 bases remaining between them. The CDR3 DNA reads as TGTGCCAGCAGCTTTGGACGGCCCCGGAGGAATGAGCAGTTCTTC. Translated: CASSFGRPRRNEQFF. Full variable domain (rest looked up from reference TRBV14 and TRBJ2-1): EAGVTQFPSHSVIEKGQTVTLRCDPISGHDNLYWYRRVMGKEIKFLLHFVKESKQDESGMPNNRFLAERTGGTYSTLKVQPAELEDSGVYFCASSFGRPRRNEQFFGPGTRLTVL.

This clone was observed a single time. This chain joins TRBV28 and TRBJ1-2; 9 bases map to TRBD1. The CDR3 is made up of 17 amino acids. V gave up 5 bases and J gave up 5 bases; unmatched junction bases: 15. CDR1 and CDR2 (germline): MDHEN, SYDVKM. As DNA, the CDR3 is TGTGCCAGCAGTCAGGGACAGGGAAAGGGCTCCTTTTATGGCTACACCTTC. This translates into CASSQGQGKGSFYGYTF.

V is TRBV19 and J is TRBJ2-5; the D gene is possibly TRBD2 (7 bases). Germline CDR1 reads LNHDA; CDR2 reads SQIVND (reference sequence). With 4 bases removed from V and 3 bases from J, the gap between germline ends came to 12 bases. The CDR3 loop spans 14 amino acids. The CDR3 loop reads CASSTTGGEETQYF. CDR3 in DNA: TGTGCCAGTAGTACGACGGGGGGCGAAGAGACCCAGTACTTC.

The chain has TRBV9 and TRBJ1-2, with D possibly being TRBD1 (5 bases). Germline CDR1 reads SGDLS; CDR2 reads YYNGEE. The CDR3 is 15 residues long. With 0 bases removed from V and 8 bases from J, the gap between germline ends came to 17 bases. The CDR3 sequence is CASSVDQPGQGGYTF. The CDR3 coding sequence is TGTGCCAGCAGCGTAGATCAACCAGGGCAAGGGGGCTACACCTTC.

This chain joins TRBV10-3 and TRBJ2-5; 8 bases fit TRBD2. Germline V gene sequence: CDR1 ENHRY, CDR2 SYGVKD. Trimming took 3 bases from V and 4 from J; bases not matched to a gene: 1. The CDR3 is 13 amino acids. The CDR3 DNA is TGTGCCATCAGTGACGGGGGGGCAGAGACCCAGTACTTC. It specifies CAISDGGAETQYF.

The chain links TRBV4-2 to TRBJ2-1; TRBD2 matches 12 bases. J lost 6 bases, V lost 1 base, and 4 bases had no gene match. Germline V lookup: CDR1 LGHNA, CDR2 YNFKEQ. This CDR3 comprises 16 residues. DNA for the CDR3: TGTGCCAGCAGCCAAGGACTAGCGGGAGATTTCAATGAGCAGTTCTTC. It specifies CASSQGLAGDFNEQFF.

The CDR3 DNA sequence: TGTGCCACCTCCAGACAGGGAGCTGGAAACACCATATATTTT. As protein: CATSRQGAGNTIYF. The genes are TRBV11-2 and TRBJ1-3; 7 bases line up with TRBD1. V was clipped by 10 bases and J by 2 bases; unmatched bases: 8. The CDR3 contains 14 residues. Germline V gene sequence: CDR1 SGHAT, CDR2 FQNNGV.

The V and J genes are TRBV9 and TRBJ2-7, with 7 bases aligning to TRBD2. This CDR3 is 20 amino acids long. J lost 3 bases, V lost 0 bases, and 21 bases had no gene match. CDR1 is SGDLS, CDR2 YYNGEE, per germline. The CDR3 loop reads CASSVASPSGRASSSYEQYF. As DNA, the CDR3 is TGTGCCAGCAGCGTAGCTAGCCCTTCGGGGAGGGCTAGCTCGAGCTACGAGCAGTACTTC.

The chain is built from TRBV7-2 and TRBJ1-3, with 7 bases fitting TRBD1. The germline V gene has CDR1 SGHTA and CDR2 FQGNSA. With V trimmed by 5 bases and J by 4 bases, 2 bases remained unmatched. The CDR3 covers 13 residues. The CDR3 DNA reads TGTGCCAGCAGCACAGGGGTCGGAAACACCATATATTTT. Translated, it gives CASSTGVGNTIYF. The full variable domain, its missing parts supplied by reference TRBV7-2 and TRBJ1-3, is GAGVSQSPSNKVTEKGKDVELRCDPISGHTALYWYRQSLGQGLEFLIYFQGNSAPDKSGLPSDRFSAERTGGSVSTLTIQRTQQEDSAVYLCASSTGVGNTIYFGEGSWLTVV.

This clone came up once. The rearrangement links TRBV7-8 to TRBJ2-2; D possibly corresponds to TRBD1 (5 bases). Trimming took off 1 base at V and 3 bases at J, with 21 bases between the two ends. The CDR3 runs to 19 residues. Germline V gene lookup returns CDR1 SGHVS and CDR2 FQNEAQ. The CDR3 loop reads CASSLGRSFGHQDTGELFF. The CDR3 nucleotides read TGTGCCAGCAGCTTAGGACGGTCCTTCGGACATCAGGACACCGGGGAGCTGTTTTTT.

This clone was counted a single time. The chain combines TRBV7-6 with TRBJ1-1; D unresolved. The germline V gene encodes CDR1 SGHVS and CDR2 FNYEAQ. Between the trimmed V and J ends, which lost 2 bases and 2 bases, there was a span of 18 bases. This CDR3 is 17 amino acids long. The chain's CDR3 is CASSLKGAGSPNTEAFF. As DNA, the CDR3 is TGTGCCAGCAGCTTAAAGGGAGCGGGGTCCCCCAACACTGAAGCTTTCTTT.

This chain links TRBV7-3 with TRBJ1-5, with TRBD1 as a possible D gene (5 bases). Germline V gene sequence: CDR1 SGHTA, CDR2 FQGTGA. The germline V and J ends were trimmed by 5 bases and 2 bases, with 16 bases remaining between them. CDR3 length: 16 residues. CDR3 sequence reads: CASSRAPGWCNQPQHF. As DNA, the CDR3 is TGTGCCAGCAGCCGGGCCCCAGGGTGGTGCAATCAGCCCCAGCATTTT.

The V and J genes are TRBV5-4 and TRBJ2-5; possible D gene TRBD1, 6 bases. The germline V gene has CDR1 SGHNT and CDR2 YYREEE (reference sequence). V was trimmed by 3 bases and J by 1 base, leaving 10 bases between them. There are 14 residues in the CDR3. CDR3 amino acids: CASSSLDSQETQYF. The CDR3 region has the DNA TGTGCCAGCAGCTCGTTGGACAGCCAAGAGACCCAGTACTTC.

The chain carries TRBV7-3 and TRBJ2-7; tentatively, D is TRBD2 (5 bases). V was cut by 3 bases and J by 7 bases, with 16 bases left in between. CDR3 length: 14 amino acids. Germline assignment: CDR1 SGHTA and CDR2 FQGTGA. The CDR3 loop is CASSLGGPSGEQYF. In nucleotides, the CDR3 is TGTGCCAGCAGCTTGGGCGGCCCTTCGGGAGAGCAGTACTTC.

Concerning this clone itself: An end of the junction differs from the germline gene, which may be a read error. The gene calls are TRBV27 and TRBJ2-7; possible D gene TRBD1, 5 bases. Per the germline V gene, CDR1 is MNHEY and CDR2 is SMNVEV (reference sequence). The CDR3 is made up of 14 amino acids. The CDR3 bases are TGTGCCAGCAGTCTTAGGCAGGGCTCCCACGAGCAGTACTTC. Protein product: CASSLRQGSHEQYF.

The chain employs TRBV7-2 and TRBJ1-2; TRBD1 matches at 12 bases. The CDR3 extends over 16 amino acids. Trimming took 7 bases from V and 3 from J; bases not matched to a gene: 9. Germline values: CDR1 SGHTA, CDR2 FQGNSA. The CDR3 reads CASTDRDRGRDYGYTF. For the CDR3, the DNA is TGTGCCAGCACTGACCGGGACAGGGGGCGCGACTATGGCTACACCTTC.

This chain joins TRBV30 and TRBJ1-5; no clear D. Per germline, CDR1 GTSNPN and CDR2 SVGIG (reference sequence). V was clipped by 3 bases and J by 11 bases, with 29 bases between them. The CDR3 spans 17 residues. DNA for the CDR3: TGTGCCTGGAGACTAGCCCTTGGTCCAAAGAAGGAATCAGCCCAGCATTTT. It is translated as CAWRLALGPKKESAQHF.

The chain joins TRBV5-1 to TRBJ1-4, with D possibly TRBD1 on 6 matching bases. CDR3 size: 14 residues. Germline lookup yields CDR1 SGHRS and CDR2 YFSETQ. Trimming shortened V by 4 bases and J by 6 bases, and 13 bases separated the two germline ends. The CDR3 DNA reads as TGCGCCAGCAGCCCGGACAGCCCAGATGAAAAACTGTTTTTT. Amino acids: CASSPDSPDEKLFF. The variable domain in full, with the rest retrieved from reference TRBV5-1 and TRBJ1-4, is KAGVTQTPRYLIKTRGQQVTLSCSPISGHRSVSWYQQTPGQGLQFLFEYFSETQRNKGNFPGRFSGRQFSNSRSEMNVSTLELGDSALYLCASSPDSPDEKLFFGSGTQLSVL.

J is TRBJ2-2 and V is TRBV5-6, with 10 bases aligning to TRBD2. V lost 1 base and J lost 5; bases outside the gene matches: 8. The germline V gene has CDR1 SGHDT and CDR2 YYEEEE. The CDR3 runs 17 residues. For the CDR3, the DNA is TGTGCCAGCAGCTTGACGCTAACTAGCGGGAAGACCGGGGAGCTGTTTTTT. It codes for CASSLTLTSGKTGELFF.

This chain joins TRBV5-1 and TRBJ1-1, with D uncertain. The CDR3 totals 14 residues. V shed 4 bases and J shed 0 bases, with 10 bases lying between them. CDR1 and CDR2 from the germline V gene are SGHRS and YFSETQ. The CDR3: CASSIQSMNTEAFF. The CDR3 region has the DNA TGCGCCAGCAGCATTCAGTCCATGAACACTGAAGCTTTCTTT.

The chain recombines TRBV6-1 with TRBJ1-4; TRBD1 aligns across 8 bases. CDR1 and CDR2 from the germline V gene are MNHNS and SASEGT. The J segment lost 4 bases and the V segment lost 10 bases, leaving 5 bases of the junction unmatched. The CDR3 loop spans 13 amino acids. The DNA of the CDR3 is TGTGCCACCGGACAGGGATTTAATGAAAAACTGTTTTTT. The encoded protein is CATGQGFNEKLFF.

The DNA for the CDR3 is TGTGCCAGCAGTTCCTTAGCGGGAGACGGCATGGAGCAGTACTTC. Protein product: CASSSLAGDGMEQYF. The V and J genes are TRBV6-5 and TRBJ2-7, with 9 bases that match TRBD2. J lost 7 bases, V lost 4 bases, and 11 bases had no gene match. The length of the CDR3 is 15 residues. Germline assignment: CDR1 MNHEY and CDR2 SVGAGI.

This clone has just one count. V usage is TRBV28 and J usage is TRBJ2-3; no clear D. The CDR3 contains 15 residues. The germline V and J ends were trimmed by 6 bases and 6 bases, with 19 bases remaining between them. Germline CDR1 MDHEN, CDR2 SYDVKM. The CDR3 reads CASSPYLVPGDTQYF. In DNA, the CDR3 is TGTGCCAGCAGCCCTTATCTGGTGCCCGGGGATACGCAGTATTTT.

This clone appeared once. V gene TRBV28 combines with J gene TRBJ2-3; D possibly corresponds to TRBD1 (6 bases). CDR1 is MDHEN and CDR2 is SYDVKM in the germline V gene. The CDR3 has 14 amino acids. The V and J ends lost 4 bases and 5 bases respectively, with 13 bases between them. DNA for the CDR3: TGTGCCAGCAGTTCACCCCAGGGGATAGATACGCAGTATTTT. Its protein product is CASSSPQGIDTQYF.

The J gene is TRBJ1-2, the V gene TRBV5-3; D not resolved. TRBV5-3 qualifies as an ORF whose function is uncertain. The CDR3 length is 14 residues. V shed 0 bases and J shed 3 bases, with 9 bases lying between them. CDR3 sequence reads: CARSLGGSDYGYTF. The CDR3 DNA reads TGTGCCAGAAGCTTGGGCGGGTCCGACTATGGCTACACCTTC.

This clone was seen only once. The rearrangement uses TRBV5-1 and TRBJ2-6, with a possible D match to TRBD1 (6 bases). With 4 bases removed from V and 2 bases from J, the gap between germline ends came to 13 bases. Germline V gene lookup returns CDR1 SGHRS and CDR2 YFSETQ. This CDR3 has 16 amino acids. This chain's CDR3 is CASSIPTGTGANVLTF. CDR3 bases: TGCGCCAGCAGCATACCAACAGGGACTGGGGCCAACGTCCTGACTTTC.